This TCR beta chain was obtained from a study of blood T cells in healthy people across ages. Together with a sample-barcoded 5' primer, a J-beta primer mix was included in a second PCR lasting about 7 to 11 cycles. TCRdb redid the calling of the 5' RACE reads with MiXCR, one entry per CDR3 protein. The table includes about 650,000 distinct CDR3 sequences, about 51% detected once. The CDR3 runs 17 residues. Trimming removed 4 bases at V and 3 bases at J, with 18 bases between. Germline lookup yields CDR1 LGHDT and CDR2 YNNKEL (reference sequence). The origin of this receptor is a woman aged 80 or over in good health. This chain uses TRBV3-1 with TRBJ2-2, with D tentatively TRBD2 (5 bases). Sequencing was carried out using blood. The CDR3 DNA reads as TGTGCCAGCAGCCGACGAACCGGGCCGCGGGACACCGGGGAGCTGTTTTTT. It translates to CASSRRTGPRDTGELFF.